The T cell receptor beta chain described here comes from a study of blood T cells in healthy people across ages. The second PCR ran about 7 to 12 cycles with a sample-barcoded 5' primer and J-beta primers. Paired-end reads containing CDR3 totaled no fewer than 3 million for each sample. TCRdb reanalysed the 5' RACE reads using MiXCR and keeps one entry per CDR3 protein. The data contain about 1.8 million distinct CDR3 sequences, roughly 52% of them singletons. This clonotype was counted between two and nine times. This TCR was sampled from a woman aged 40 to 55 in good health. Sample: blood.

The chain's CDR3 is CSATLTGAATYNEQFF. Written as DNA, the CDR3 is TGCAGTGCTACCCTCACAGGGGCCGCAACCTACAATGAGCAGTTCTTC. The rearrangement links TRBV20-1 to TRBJ2-1; 7 nucleotides align to TRBD1. V lost 4 bases to trimming and J lost 2 bases; unmatched junction nucleotides: 11. CDR1 DFQATT and CDR2 SNEGSKA come from the germline V gene (reference sequence). The CDR3 runs 16 residues.